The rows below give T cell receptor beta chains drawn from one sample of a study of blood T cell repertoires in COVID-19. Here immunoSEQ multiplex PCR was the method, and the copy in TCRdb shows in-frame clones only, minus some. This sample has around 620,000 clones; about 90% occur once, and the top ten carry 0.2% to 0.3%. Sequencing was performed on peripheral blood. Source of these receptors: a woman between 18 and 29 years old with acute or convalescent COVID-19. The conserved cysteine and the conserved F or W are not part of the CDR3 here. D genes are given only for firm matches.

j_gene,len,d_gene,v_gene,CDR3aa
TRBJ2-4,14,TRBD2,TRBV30,AWSVLRLAGKNIQY
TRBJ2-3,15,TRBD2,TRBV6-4,ASSGTSGGAGTDTQY
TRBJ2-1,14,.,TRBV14,ASSSRDGWLYNEQF
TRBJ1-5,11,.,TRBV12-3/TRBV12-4,ASRIGGDQPQH
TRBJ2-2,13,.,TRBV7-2,ASSQSGGLTGELF
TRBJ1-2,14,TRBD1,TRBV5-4,ASSPKPGQGFYGYT
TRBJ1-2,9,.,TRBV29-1,SVPTVYGYT
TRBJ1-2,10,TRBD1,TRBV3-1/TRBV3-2,ASSRTGDGYT
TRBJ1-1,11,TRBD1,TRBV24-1,ATSDADRDLAF
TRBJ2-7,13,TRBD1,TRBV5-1,ASSLGGQGVHEQY
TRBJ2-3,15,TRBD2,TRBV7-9,ASSPLSGVFIPDTQY
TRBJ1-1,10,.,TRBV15,ATSRDGVEAF
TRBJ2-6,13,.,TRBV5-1,ASSLQTRGANVLT
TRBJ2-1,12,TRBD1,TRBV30,AGLTGGAGNEQF
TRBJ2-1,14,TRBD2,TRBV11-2,ASSWVGGGVYNEQF
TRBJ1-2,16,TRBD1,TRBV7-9,ASSFGTVRLIGNYGYT
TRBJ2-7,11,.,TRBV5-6,ASSLARGAEQY
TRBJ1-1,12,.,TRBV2,ASITTGVGTEAF
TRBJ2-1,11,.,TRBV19,ASSLGQYNEQF
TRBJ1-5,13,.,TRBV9,ASSGPGYSNQPQH
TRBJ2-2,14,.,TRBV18,ASSPFTSSNTGELF
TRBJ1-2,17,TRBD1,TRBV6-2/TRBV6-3,ASSFHSGQGPPSNYGYT
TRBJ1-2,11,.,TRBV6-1,ASLNRQNYGYT
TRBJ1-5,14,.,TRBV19,ASSIDGPGINQPQH
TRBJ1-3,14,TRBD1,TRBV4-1,ASSSPGQGRSNTIY
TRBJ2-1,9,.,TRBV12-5,ASAGRGEQF
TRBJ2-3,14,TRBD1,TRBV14,ASSQNRGLSTDTQY
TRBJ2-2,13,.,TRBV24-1,ATDLRVRETGELF
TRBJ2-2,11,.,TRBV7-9,ASSLAATGELF
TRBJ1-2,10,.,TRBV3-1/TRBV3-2,ASSQGYYGYT
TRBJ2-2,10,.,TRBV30,AWRRPAGELF
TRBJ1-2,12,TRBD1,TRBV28,ASSPTGLGYGYT
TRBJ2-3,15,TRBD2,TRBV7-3,ASSLRGSGGRTDTQY
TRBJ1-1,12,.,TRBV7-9,ASSLGGVSAEAF
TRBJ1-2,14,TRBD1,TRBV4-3,ASSQGRRGINYGYT
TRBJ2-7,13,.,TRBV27,ATQGLKSRRNEQY
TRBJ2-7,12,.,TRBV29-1,SVEDVAGSYEQY
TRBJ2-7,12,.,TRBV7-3,ASSPRGGSYEQY
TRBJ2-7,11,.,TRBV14,ASSQDRTGEQY
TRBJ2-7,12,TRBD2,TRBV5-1,ASSLAGRTEEQY
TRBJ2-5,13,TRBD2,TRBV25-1,ASSEPGGDQETQY
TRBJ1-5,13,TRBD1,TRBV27,ASSLGTVSNQPQH
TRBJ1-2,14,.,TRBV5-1,ASSLVFGRADYGYT
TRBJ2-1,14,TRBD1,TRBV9,ASSVRKDREYNEQF
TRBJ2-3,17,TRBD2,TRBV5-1,ASSLAKSSGGFSTDTQY
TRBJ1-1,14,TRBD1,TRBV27,ASWRATGTGFAEAF
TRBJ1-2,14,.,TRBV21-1,ASSVLPGGPCYGYT
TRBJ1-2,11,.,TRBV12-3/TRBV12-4,ASSFGGLDGYT
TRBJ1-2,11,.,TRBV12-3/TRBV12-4,ASSSGGGQGYT
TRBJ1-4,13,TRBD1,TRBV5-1,ASSPGTGRDEKLF
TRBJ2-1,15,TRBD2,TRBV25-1,ASSDLRDGGVYNEQF
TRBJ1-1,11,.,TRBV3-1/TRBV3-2,ASSFLGSTEAF
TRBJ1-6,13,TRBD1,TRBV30,ASSWADRVNSPLH
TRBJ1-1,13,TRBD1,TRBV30,AWSAGQGGKAEAF
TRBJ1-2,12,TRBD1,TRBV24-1,ATSDPGTGYGYT
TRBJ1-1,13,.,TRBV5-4,ASSPGGAGNTEAF
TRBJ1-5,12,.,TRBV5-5,ASSLGGGNQPQH
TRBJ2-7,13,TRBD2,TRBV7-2,ASSLGGTSYYEQY
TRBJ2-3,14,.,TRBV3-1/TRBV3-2,ASSQEISASTDTQY
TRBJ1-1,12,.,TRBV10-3,AISDRQVNTEAF